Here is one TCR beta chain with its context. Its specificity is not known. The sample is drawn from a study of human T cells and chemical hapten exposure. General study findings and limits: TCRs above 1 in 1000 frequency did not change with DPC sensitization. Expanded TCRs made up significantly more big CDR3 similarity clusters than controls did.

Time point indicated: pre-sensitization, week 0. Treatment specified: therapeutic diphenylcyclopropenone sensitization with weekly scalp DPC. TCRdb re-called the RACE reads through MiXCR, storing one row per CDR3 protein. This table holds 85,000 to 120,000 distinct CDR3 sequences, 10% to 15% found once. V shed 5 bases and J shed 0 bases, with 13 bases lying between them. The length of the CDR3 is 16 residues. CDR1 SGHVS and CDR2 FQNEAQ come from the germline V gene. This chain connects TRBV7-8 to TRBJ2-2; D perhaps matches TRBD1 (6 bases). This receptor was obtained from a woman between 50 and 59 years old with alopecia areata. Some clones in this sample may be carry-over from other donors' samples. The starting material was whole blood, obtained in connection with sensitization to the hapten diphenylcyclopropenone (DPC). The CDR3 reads CASSPYRVANTGELFF. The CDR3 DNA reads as TGTGCCAGCAGCCCATACAGGGTAGCGAACACCGGGGAGCTGTTTTTT.